This entry is about one T cell receptor (beta chain). This sample is drawn from a study of blood T cell repertoires in COVID-19. Overall study context: Acute-phase and convalescent COVID-19 samples originated in the United States, Italy and Spain.

The table came from immunoSEQ multiplex PCR; TCRdb's copy has only in-frame clones and leaves some out. The sample has about 490,000 clones, approximately 85% seen once; the top ten hold about 3.2%. This sequence originates from a human donor in a cohort sampled during active COVID-19. The sequencing input was peripheral blood.

The CDR3 region has the DNA TGTGCCAGCAGTTTGTCGGGAGTGAAAGATGAACTGTTTTTT. It specifies CASSLSGVKDELFF. The chain uses TRBV28 and TRBJ1-4; D is unclear. The V gene lost 3 bases and the J gene lost 12 bases, with 17 bases spanning the gap. The germline V gene has CDR1 MDHEN and CDR2 SYDVKM. This CDR3 is built from 14 residues. Full variable domain (remainder filled in from reference TRBV28 and TRBJ1-4): DVKVTQSSRYLVKRTGEKVFLECVQDMDHENMFWYRQDPGLGLRLIYFSYDVKMKEKGDIPEGYSVSREKKERFSLILESASTNQTSMYLCASSLSGVKDELFFGSGTQLSVL.